This entry lists 17 T cell receptor beta chains sequenced from one sample in a study of tumor-infiltrating lymphocytes in primary liver carcinoma. Making TCR beta cDNA involved approximately 0.5 ug total RNA and a constant-region primer. Sequencing libraries for TCR beta derived from three nested multiplex PCR rounds that used slightly modified ARM-PCR. A C-beta reverse primer was combined with TRBV1-TRBV30 forward primers in the first two PCR rounds, and each round had roughly 11 cycles. From the multiplex PCR reads, TCRdb called clonotypes with MiXCR, one entry per CDR3 protein. The data contain tens of thousands of distinct CDR3 sequences, approximately 70% of them seen just once; the ten biggest clones take up under 20%. Each 20-30 mg portion of unsorted bulk tissue served as the source for co-extraction of RNA and DNA. The specimen sequenced was liver tumor tissue from sampling region 2. Subset described: tumor region T2, inferior pole. Source of these receptors: a man in his forties with primary liver carcinoma and hepatitis B virus infection.

By sample share, this clonotype is medium-sized. Here the CDR3 reads CASSVRGAETQYF. The CDR3 DNA reads TGTGCCAGCAGTGTAAGGGGTGCAGAGACCCAGTACTTC. This chain connects TRBV6-1 to TRBJ2-5; D may be TRBD1 (5 bases). This CDR3 has 13 residues. Per germline, CDR1 MNHNS and CDR2 SASEGT. The V and J ends lost 4 bases and 4 bases respectively, with 10 bases between them.

This clonotype has ten or more counts. The rearrangement uses TRBV7-2 and TRBJ2-3; 8 bases match TRBD2. Germline assignment: CDR1 SGHTA and CDR2 FQGNSA. Unmatched junction bases numbered 13, after V lost 1 base and J lost 4 bases. The CDR3 runs 18 residues. CDR3 protein: CASSLVPAGAGDADTQYF. CDR3 coding DNA: TGTGCCAGCAGCTTAGTCCCCGCGGGAGCGGGAGATGCAGATACGCAGTATTTT.

The chain couples TRBV5-6 to TRBJ2-6; 7 bases line up with TRBD1. The CDR3 runs to 17 residues. The trim removed 6 bases at V and 15 bases at J, leaving 24 bases unmatched. Germline CDR1 and CDR2: SGHDT and YYEEEE. The CDR3 spells CASNQDRLSSGANTLTF. The CDR3 DNA is TGTGCCAGCAACCAGGACAGGTTGTCCTCTGGGGCCAACACCCTGACTTTC.

The chain joins TRBV6-1 to TRBJ1-1; D might be TRBD1 (5 bases). Per the germline V gene, CDR1 is MNHNS and CDR2 is SASEGT. This CDR3 has 14 amino acids. V lost 7 bases to trimming and J lost 1 base, with 13 bases between them. The CDR3 sequence: CASITQDGNTEAFF. The CDR3 DNA sequence: TGTGCCAGCATTACACAGGACGGGAACACTGAAGCTTTCTTT.

This clonotype occurred many times. This CDR3 is CASTTPPGGPLFYNEQFF. The CDR3 DNA follows: TGTGCCAGCACCACTCCCCCGGGCGGGCCACTCTTCTACAATGAGCAGTTCTTC. This chain connects TRBV6-1 to TRBJ2-1; possible D gene TRBD2, 5 bases. Germline V CDR1 and CDR2: MNHNS, SASEGT. This CDR3 spans 18 amino acids. Between the trimmed V and J ends, which lost 7 bases and 3 bases, there was a span of 25 bases.

Comment on this clonotype: It is likely a read error, because the conserved phenylalanine at the end of the CDR3 is missing. This chain joins TRBV11-2 and TRBJ2-7; perhaps TRBD1 as D (5 bases). CDR1 and CDR2 from the germline V gene are SGHAT and FQNNGV. This CDR3 has 14 amino acids. The CDR3 coding sequence is TGTGCCAGCAGCTCTAACAGGAACTCCTACGATCAGTACCCC. Translating gives CASSSNRNSYDQYP.

The chain recombines TRBV30 with TRBJ2-5; D remains ambiguous. Trimming stripped 2 bases from V and 5 bases from J, with 12 bases between. There are 13 residues in the CDR3. Per germline, CDR1 GTSNPN and CDR2 SVGIG (reference sequence). CDR3 sequence (DNA): TGTGCCTGGAGTCGCGGTACCCGGGAGACCCAGTACTTC. It yields the protein CAWSRGTRETQYF.

Concerning this clonotype itself: A much larger clone differs from this one at a single base, so this may be a read error. Given the absence of the conserved phenylalanine or tryptophan at the CDR3 end, a read error is likely. The chain combines TRBV6-2 or TRBV6-3 with TRBJ2-5; 10 bases fit TRBD2. V lost 2 bases, J lost 9 bases, and 6 bases stayed unmatched. CDR1 MNHEY and CDR2 SVGEGT come from the germline V gene. The CDR3 runs 14 residues. The CDR3 reads CASSYPLAGSPQYL. As DNA, the CDR3 is TGTGCCAGCAGTTACCCACTAGCGGGAAGTCCCCAGTACCTC.

On this clonotype: The junction departs from germline at one end; a sequencing error may be responsible. The J gene is TRBJ2-2, the V gene TRBV11-2; D ambiguous. There are 16 residues in the CDR3. CDR1 and CDR2 (germline): SGHAT, FQNNGV. The CDR3 DNA reads TGTGCCAGCAGCTCTTCTGGCGGCGCGAACACCCGGGAGCTGTTTTTT. Amino acids: CASSSSGGANTRELFF.

About this clonotype itself: The conserved closing phenylalanine or tryptophan is absent in this CDR3, likely reflecting a read error. V and J are TRBV11-2 and TRBJ2-5, with D possibly TRBD2 on 5 matching bases. The length of the CDR3 is 15 residues. The germline gives CDR1 SGHAT, CDR2 FQNNGV. CDR3 loop: CDSSRWTGPTETQYL. The CDR3 DNA is TGTGACAGCAGTCGTTGGACTGGTCCCACGGAGACCCAGTACTTA.

CDR3 region: CASSSGGAGQPQHF. CDR3 coding DNA: TGTGCCAGCAGCAGCGGGGGGGCAGGTCAGCCCCAGCATTTT. The chain has TRBV5-5 and TRBJ1-5, with D possibly TRBD1 on 6 matching bases. Germline loops: CDR1 SGHKS, CDR2 YYEKEE (reference sequence). V was cut by 4 bases and J by 6 bases, with 14 bases left in between. This CDR3 contains 14 residues.

This clonotype has more than one count but fewer than ten. J is TRBJ1-6 and V is TRBV27, with unresolved D. The germline V gene has CDR1 MNHEY and CDR2 SMNVEV (reference sequence). The CDR3 consists of 13 residues. V dropped 7 bases and J dropped 5 bases, with 9 bases sitting between them. CDR3 sequence reads: CASKERDNSPLHF. The DNA for the CDR3 is TGTGCCAGCAAGGAGAGGGATAATTCACCCCTCCACTTT.

This clonotype ranks as medium-sized (0.01 to 0.1%). This sequence joins TRBV4-3 and TRBJ2-7, with D possibly TRBD2 on 5 matching bases. Germline assignment: CDR1 LGHNA and CDR2 YSLEER. Trimming pared 1 base from V and 6 bases from J, leaving 10 bases between. CDR3 size: 13 residues. In DNA, the CDR3 is TGCGCCAGCAGCCAAGTTGGGGAGTCCGAGCAGTACTTC. Translating gives CASSQVGESEQYF.

Comment on this clonotype: This may be a read error, as it is one base from a much larger clone. The chain combines TRBV9 with TRBJ2-1; 8 bases line up with TRBD2. V was pared by 0 bases and J by 5 bases, with 10 bases of the junction left unmatched. Germline V CDR1 and CDR2: SGDLS, YYNGEE. This CDR3 has 17 residues. DNA of the CDR3: TGTGCCAGCAGCGTAGATGGCGGCGGGAGGAGCAACAATGAGCAGTTCTTC. Its translation is CASSVDGGGRSNNEQFF. Based on the CDR3 plus reference TRBV9 and TRBJ2-1, the full variable domain is DSGVTQTPKHLITATGQRVTLRCSPRSGDLSVYWYQQSLDQGLQFLIQYYNGEERAKGNILERFSAQQFPDLHSELNLSSLELGDSALYFCASSVDGGGRSNNEQFFGPGTRLTVL.

The table lists this clonotype with a count of one. It is likely a read error, because the conserved phenylalanine at the end of the CDR3 is missing. The gene calls are TRBV29-1 and TRBJ1-1; no reliable D call. Trimming left V 7 bases short and J 1 base short, with 13 bases between. The length of the CDR3 is 13 residues. CDR1 and CDR2 (germline): SQVTM, ANQGSEA. The CDR3 bases are TGCAGCGGACTAAACCGAAAGAACACTGAAGCTTTCTCT. Amino acid sequence: CSGLNRKNTEAFS.

This clonotype rates as medium-sized. J is TRBJ2-7 and V is TRBV29-1, with 8 bases that match TRBD2. Per germline, CDR1 SQVTM and CDR2 ANQGSEA. This CDR3 has 13 residues. With 6 bases clipped from V and 2 bases from J, the junction kept 6 bases outside the gene matches. In nucleotides, the CDR3 is TGCAGCGTCGGGGGGGTATCGACCTACGAGCAGTACTTC. It codes for CSVGGVSTYEQYF.

This clonotype was recorded many times. V and J are TRBV18 and TRBJ2-7; 8 bases map to TRBD1. J lost 5 bases, V lost 3 bases, and 12 bases had no gene match. CDR3 size: 16 residues. The germline gives CDR1 KGHSH, CDR2 LQKENI. The CDR3 sequence: CASSPKTGVLRDEQYF. The CDR3 DNA reads TGTGCCAGCTCACCCAAGACAGGGGTCCTTAGGGACGAGCAGTACTTC.